A selection of T cell receptor beta chains follows, all from one sample in a study of a mutant IDH1 vaccine in newly diagnosed glioma. Their target antigens are unknown. Data came from immunoSEQ multiplex PCR; TCRdb stores just in-frame clones and leaves some out. The table shows 31,000 or so clones, with around 80% occurring only once. The material sequenced was PBMCs, taken from a glioma patient whose treatment included an IDH1 peptide vaccine. The receptors derive from a woman aged 40 to 50 with glioma. Both conserved end residues are part of each CDR3. Each record gives: D gene, J gene, V gene, clone size, CDR3 DNA, CDR3 protein. A D gene is named only where the DNA matches it firmly. The size field is filled for only some rows; it gives once, few, many or a size class.

.,TRBJ2-7,TRBV2,.,TGTGCCAGCAGTGAACCGCCCGAGGGGGTGCAGTACTTC,CASSEPPEGVQYF
.,TRBJ2-7,TRBV14,.,TGTGCCAGCAGCCAAGCGTGGGGGGGCAGGAACCACGAGCAGTACTTC,CASSQAWGGRNHEQYF
.,TRBJ2-2,TRBV29-1,.,TGCAGCATCCGGGACGGGAACACCGGGGAGCTGTTTTTT,CSIRDGNTGELFF
.,TRBJ2-5,TRBV25-1,medium-sized,TGTGCCAGCAGTGAACGGGGGCAAGAGACCCAGTACTTC,CASSERGQETQYF
TRBD1,TRBJ1-5,TRBV12-5,.,TGTGCTAGTGGTTGGTCGGGGGACAGTCAGCCCCAGCATTTT,CASGWSGDSQPQHF
TRBD2,TRBJ2-3,TRBV7-2,.,TGTGCCAGCAGCCCAAGGGGCGGGGGGTCTGGGGATACGCAGTATTTT,CASSPRGGGSGDTQYF
TRBD2,TRBJ2-5,TRBV9,.,TGTGCCAGCAGCGTCGAACTAGCGGGGGGAGAGACCCAGTACTTC,CASSVELAGGETQYF
.,TRBJ2-1,TRBV25-1,few,TGTGCCAGCAGTGAAAAAGATGAGCAGTTCTTC,CASSEKDEQFF
TRBD2,TRBJ2-5,TRBV6-5,few,TGTGCCAGCAGTGTTAGCGGGGCGATCCAGTACTTC,CASSVSGAIQYF
.,TRBJ2-5,TRBV5-1,.,TGCGCCAGCAGCTTGGTGGGGGACCCAGAGACCCAGTACTTC,CASSLVGDPETQYF
.,TRBJ1-1,TRBV5-1,.,TGCGCCAGCAGCTTGGACCAGGCCAGGGCTTTCTTT,CASSLDQARAFF
.,TRBJ1-1,TRBV19,.,TGTGCCAGTAGTATCAGGCGGGCCGGTGAAGCTTTCTTT,CASSIRRAGEAFF
.,TRBJ2-7,TRBV10-2,.,TGCGCCAGCAGTGTGGACAGATACGAGCAGTACTTC,CASSVDRYEQYF
.,TRBJ1-2,TRBV5-6,once,TGTGCCAGCAGAGGTACAGGGAGGAACTATGGCTACACCTTC,CASRGTGRNYGYTF
TRBD1,TRBJ2-7,TRBV5-6,.,TGTGCCAGCAGCTGGACAGGGTACTACGAGCAGTACTTC,CASSWTGYYEQYF
.,TRBJ1-2,TRBV29-1,.,TGCAGCGTCGAGGGCGAGGGGAGATTTAACTATGGCTACACCTTC,CSVEGEGRFNYGYTF
.,TRBJ1-1,TRBV10-3,.,TGTGCCATCAGGCAGGGTGGGGGAACTGAAGCTTTCTTT,CAIRQGGGTEAFF
.,TRBJ1-1,TRBV5-1,few,TGCGCCAGCAGCTTGGGGACCCATTTCGGGCCGCTTGCAGCTTTCTTT,CASSLGTHFGPLAAFF
.,TRBJ1-4,TRBV4-1,.,TGCGCCAGCAGCCCCTCCGGGACCCGAAAACTGTTTTTT,CASSPSGTRKLFF
.,TRBJ2-7,TRBV4-3,.,TGCGCCAGCAGCCAAGGGGGTCCTGGGGCAGCGCTCTACGAGCAGTACTTC,CASSQGGPGAALYEQYF
TRBD2,TRBJ2-5,TRBV4-2,.,TGTGCCAGCAGCCAAGTGGGGGAGGGGCTTCAAGAGACCCAGTACTTC,CASSQVGEGLQETQYF